These 6 T cell receptor beta chains were all obtained from the same sample, sequenced in a study of T cell repertoires in cytomegalovirus infection. TCRdb passed the reads through MiXCR, listing each CDR3 protein once. The data hold tens of thousands of distinct CDR3 sequences, with 20% to 30% observed a single time. Their target antigens are unknown. Material: CD8+ T cells from cultured PBMCs, obtained from culture after CMV antigen stimulation. The receptors originated from a human donor in good health (CMV status not recorded). Some clones in this sample may be carry-over from other donors' samples.

The chain has TRBV20-1 and TRBJ1-5; D not resolved. The CDR3 loop spans 14 amino acids. The germline V and J ends were trimmed by 5 bases and 5 bases, with 16 bases remaining between them. Per germline, CDR1 DFQATT and CDR2 SNEGSKA (reference sequence). This CDR3 is CSAAYDYPDQPQHF. CDR3 bases: TGCAGTGCTGCCTATGACTACCCCGATCAGCCCCAGCATTTT.

CDR3 region: CASSAGPFEQYF. In nucleotides, the CDR3 is TGTGCCAGCAGCGCCGGGCCCTTCGAGCAGTACTTC. The gene calls are TRBV12-3 or TRBV12-4 and TRBJ2-7; D gene unclear. The CDR3 is made up of 12 amino acids. With 6 bases removed from V and 6 bases from J, the gap between germline ends came to 12 bases.

The rearrangement joins TRBV24-1 to TRBJ2-1, with 13 positions matching TRBD2. This CDR3 is built from 16 residues. The V segment lost 9 bases and the J segment 14 bases; nucleotides outside the gene matches: 18. The germline CDR1 and CDR2 sequences are KGHDR and SFDVKD. The CDR3 sequence is CATSSWSTSGGAFKFF. The CDR3 nucleotides read TGTGCCACCTCAAGTTGGAGTACTAGCGGGGGGGCCTTTAAGTTCTTC.

This clonotype was seen at least ten times. The chain carries TRBV6-2 or TRBV6-3 and TRBJ2-7; D is unclear. The CDR3 consists of 12 residues. The V gene lost 8 bases and the J gene lost 5 bases, with 13 bases spanning the gap. CDR1 and CDR2 (germline): MNHEY, SVGEGT. In DNA form, the CDR3 reads TGTGCCAGCGGACCCCCAGCCAACGAGCAGTACTTC. It codes for CASGPPANEQYF.

In this sample, this clonotype turned up many times. This chain connects TRBV7-2 to TRBJ2-7; 13 bases agree with TRBD2. The V segment lost 5 bases and the J segment 2 bases; nucleotides outside the gene matches: 15. Germline V gene sequence: CDR1 SGHTA, CDR2 FQGNSA. The CDR3 runs 19 residues. CDR3 sequence (DNA): TGTGCCAGCAGCCCTACCGGACTAGCGGGAGAACTGATGACCTACGAGCAGTACTTC. It yields the protein CASSPTGLAGELMTYEQYF.

This clonotype was seen repeatedly, ten times or more. The chain carries TRBV12-3 or TRBV12-4 and TRBJ1-1, with D possibly being TRBD1 (6 bases). The V end was cut by 7 bases, the J end by 5 bases, with 20 bases between. The CDR3 is 15 amino acids. CDR3 sequence: CASTPRGGARTEAFF. The CDR3, as DNA: TGTGCCAGCACCCCACGGGGGGGGGCGAGAACTGAAGCTTTCTTT.